One sample yielded the 15 T cell receptor beta chains listed below, sequenced in a study of blood T cell repertoires in COVID-19. The protocol was immunoSEQ multiplex PCR, while the TCRdb copy is restricted to in-frame clones and leaves out a portion. The sample has 100,000 to 150,000 clones, about 80% seen once. Sequenced material: peripheral blood. Receptor source: a man aged 60 to 69 with acute or convalescent COVID-19.

The table lists this clone with many counts. The chain couples TRBV30 to TRBJ1-2; 8 bases line up with TRBD1. CDR3 size: 16 residues. Germline loops: CDR1 GTSNPN, CDR2 SVGIG (reference sequence). Trimming cost V 0 bases and J 8 bases; bases outside gene matches: 14. The CDR3: CAWSVGGHRGRRGYTF. CDR3 DNA: TGTGCCTGGAGTGTAGGGGGCCACAGGGGGAGGCGAGGCTACACCTTC.

The chain couples TRBV15 to TRBJ2-2, with 8 bases that match TRBD1. The CDR3 loop spans 17 amino acids. The germline V gene encodes CDR1 LNHNV and CDR2 YYDKDF (reference sequence). Losses at the gene ends were 5 bases for V and 2 bases for J; bases not matched to a gene: 10. CDR3 sequence (DNA): TGTGCCACCAGCGCACCTTACAGGGGGTCAAACACCGGGGAGCTGTTTTTT. Encoded protein: CATSAPYRGSNTGELFF.

The chain has TRBV9 and TRBJ1-2, with TRBD1 matching 8 bases. Unmatched junction bases numbered 4, after V lost 4 bases and J lost 8 bases. This CDR3 has 12 amino acids. Germline V gives CDR1 SGDLS, CDR2 YYNGEE. The CDR3 is CASSPGGDGYTF. CDR3 sequence (DNA): TGTGCCAGCAGCCCAGGGGGCGACGGCTACACCTTC.

The V call is TRBV19, the J call TRBJ1-2; 7 bases agree with TRBD1. This CDR3 has 14 residues. V was clipped by 6 bases and J by 0 bases; unmatched bases: 4. CDR1 LNHDA and CDR2 SQIVND come from the germline V gene (reference sequence). In DNA, the CDR3 is TGTGCCAGTAGATGGGGACAGACTAACTATGGCTACACCTTC. Its translation: CASRWGQTNYGYTF.

This clone was picked up a small number of times. The chain uses TRBV28 and TRBJ2-3; D is perhaps TRBD1 (5 bases). The CDR3 has 14 residues. Trimming left V 3 bases short and J 2 bases short, with 9 bases between. Germline V gene lookup returns CDR1 MDHEN and CDR2 SYDVKM. In DNA, the CDR3 is TGTGCCAGCAGTTTGGGGCAGTTCACAGATACGCAGTATTTT. It yields the protein CASSLGQFTDTQYF.

The CDR3 DNA follows: TGTGCCAGCAGGATACTAGCGGGAGGTATCAACAATGAGCAGTTCTTC. Amino acid sequence: CASRILAGGINNEQFF. The V gene is TRBV28, the J gene TRBJ2-1; 12 nucleotides match TRBD2. Per germline, CDR1 MDHEN and CDR2 SYDVKM. Trimming took 6 bases from V and 5 from J; bases not matched to a gene: 8. The CDR3 is made up of 16 amino acids.

The table lists this clone with a few counts. The chain recombines TRBV4-1 with TRBJ2-1, with D perhaps TRBD2 (6 bases). The CDR3 contains 18 residues. Germline-derived CDR1 and CDR2 are MGHRA and YSYEKL. V lost 1 base to trimming and J lost 2 bases, with 18 bases between them. CDR3 in amino acids: CASSQGSSGGDAYNEQFF. The DNA for the CDR3 is TGCGCCAGCAGCCAAGGGAGTTCGGGCGGGGACGCCTACAATGAGCAGTTCTTC.

CDR3 region: CASSFSGSNNEQFF. The CDR3 DNA sequence: TGTGCCAGCAGTTTTAGCGGGAGCAACAATGAGCAGTTCTTC. V gene TRBV27 combines with J gene TRBJ2-1, with 9 bases lining up with TRBD2. CDR1 is MNHEY, CDR2 SMNVEV, per germline (reference sequence). CDR3 length: 14 residues. V trimming: 3 bases; J trimming: 5 bases; junction bases outside the gene matches: 2.

CDR3 nucleotides: TGTGCCAGCAGCTTTACGGGATCGCGAGAGACCCAGTACTTC. Translating gives CASSFTGSRETQYF. The chain is built from TRBV28 and TRBJ2-5, with a possible D match to TRBD2 (5 bases). CDR1 MDHEN and CDR2 SYDVKM come from the germline V gene. Between the trimmed V and J ends, which lost 6 bases and 4 bases, there was a span of 15 bases. This CDR3 has 14 amino acids.

The chain uses TRBV28 and TRBJ2-1; a weak D match, TRBD2 (5 bases). CDR1 is MDHEN and CDR2 is SYDVKM in the germline V gene. The CDR3 is 18 residues long. Trimming cost V 6 bases and J 2 bases, with 23 bases left between them. The CDR3 DNA follows: TGTGCCAGCAGCCAAACCCCAGATCTAGTGAGGGCCTACAATGAGCAGTTCTTC. Amino acid sequence: CASSQTPDLVRAYNEQFF.

This chain links TRBV5-6 with TRBJ1-1, with 9 nucleotides matching TRBD1. With V trimmed by 2 bases and J by 5 bases, 4 bases remained unmatched. CDR3 length: 14 amino acids. Germline V CDR1 and CDR2: SGHDT, YYEEEE. The CDR3 nucleotides are TGTGCCAGCAGCTTAGGACAGGGGAAGACTGAAGCTTTCTTT. Translating gives CASSLGQGKTEAFF.

The V and J genes are TRBV24-1 and TRBJ1-2; D unclear. The CDR3 extends over 14 amino acids. V was trimmed by 5 bases and J by 3 bases, leaving 12 bases between them. The germline V gene has CDR1 KGHDR and CDR2 SFDVKD. CDR3 nucleotide sequence: TGTGCCACCAGTGGTCGGGGTCTGGACTATGGCTACACCTTC. It specifies CATSGRGLDYGYTF.

This chain uses TRBV30 with TRBJ1-2, with 7 bases identical to TRBD1. Germline CDR1 reads GTSNPN; CDR2 reads SVGIG (reference sequence). Trimming cost V 1 base and J 7 bases; bases outside gene matches: 3. This CDR3 is built from 12 residues. The CDR3 here is CAWSGQGGGYTF. The CDR3 region has the DNA TGTGCCTGGAGTGGACAGGGCGGTGGCTACACCTTC.

This clone was recorded once. V usage is TRBV19 and J usage is TRBJ2-1, with D maybe TRBD2 (6 bases). This CDR3 spans 13 amino acids. The germline gives CDR1 LNHDA, CDR2 SQIVND (reference sequence). V shed 8 bases and J shed 4 bases, with 12 bases lying between them. The CDR3 sequence is CASRTGEYNEQFF. CDR3 DNA: TGTGCCAGTCGGACGGGAGAATACAATGAGCAGTTCTTC. Combining the CDR3 with reference TRBV19 and TRBJ2-1 gives the whole variable domain DGGITQSPKYLFRKEGQNVTLSCEQNLNHDAMYWYRQDPGQGLRLIYYSQIVNDFQKGDIAEGYSVSREKKESFPLTVTSAQKNPTAFYLCASRTGEYNEQFFGPGTRLTVL.

The chain recombines TRBV5-1 with TRBJ2-3; TRBD2 agrees at 8 bases. The trim removed 2 bases at V and 6 bases at J, leaving 11 bases unmatched. The CDR3 is made up of 16 amino acids. Germline-derived CDR1 and CDR2 are SGHRS and YFSETQ. CDR3 nucleotide sequence: TGCGCCAGCAGCTTATCTAGCGGGTTAAGAGGGGATACGCAGTATTTT. Protein: CASSLSSGLRGDTQYF.